These 25 T cell receptor beta chains were all obtained from the same sample, sequenced in a study of cytomegalovirus exposure and HLA in healthy donors. Produced via immunoSEQ multiplex PCR; TCRdb's table is partial and in-frame only. This table holds approximately 70,000 clones, 94% found once. Sample: PBMCs. The receptors shown here come from a young woman in good health and CMV-seronegative.

This clone appeared a few times. The chain joins TRBV7-6 to TRBJ1-1; a weak D match, TRBD1 (5 bases). V dropped 1 base and J dropped 1 base, with 13 bases sitting between them. Per germline, CDR1 SGHVS and CDR2 FNYEAQ. The CDR3 spans 16 residues. The CDR3 bases are TGTGCCAGCAGCTTAGAATCAGGGTGGAGGAACACTGAAGCTTTCTTT. Amino acid sequence: CASSLESGWRNTEAFF.

In its sample, this clone was seen a few times. The chain joins TRBV9 to TRBJ2-2, with 9 bases matching TRBD1. CDR1 is SGDLS, CDR2 YYNGEE, per germline. The trim removed 3 bases at V and 7 bases at J, leaving 7 bases unmatched. The CDR3 has 15 residues. CDR3 sequence: CASSGKQGAVGELFF. The CDR3 DNA follows: TGTGCCAGCAGCGGCAAACAGGGGGCGGTCGGGGAGCTGTTTTTT.

V usage is TRBV6-5 and J usage is TRBJ2-7, with 9 bases lining up with TRBD1. After removal of 2 bases from V and 2 bases from J, the junction contained 4 bases not matched to a gene. This CDR3 is built from 15 residues. Per the germline V gene, CDR1 is MNHEY and CDR2 is SVGAGI. For the CDR3, the DNA is TGTGCCAGCAGTTACGCGGGACAGGGTACCTACGAGCAGTACTTC. Translation: CASSYAGQGTYEQYF.

This chain connects TRBV28 to TRBJ2-3, with a tentative D call TRBD1 (5 bases). V was pared by 5 bases and J by 0 bases, with 15 bases between. There are 16 residues in the CDR3. Germline V gene sequence: CDR1 MDHEN, CDR2 SYDVKM. CDR3 amino acids: CASSQPQGISTDTQYF. For the CDR3, the DNA is TGTGCCAGCAGTCAACCCCAGGGAATAAGCACAGATACGCAGTATTTT.

The chain uses TRBV7-6 and TRBJ1-5; no reliable D call. V dropped 1 base and J dropped 2 bases, with 6 bases sitting between them. This CDR3 has 14 residues. The germline gives CDR1 SGHVS, CDR2 FNYEAQ. Written as DNA, the CDR3 is TGTGCCAGCAGCTTAGGATCGGGCAATCAGCCCCAGCATTTT. As protein: CASSLGSGNQPQHF.

This chain joins TRBV6-5 and TRBJ1-2; TRBD1 is a possible D gene (6 bases). V shed 5 bases and J shed 1 base, with 8 bases lying between them. CDR1 and CDR2 (germline): MNHEY, SVGAGI. This CDR3 has 13 residues. DNA for the CDR3: TGTGCCAGCAGTCCCAGGGGTAACTATGGCTACACCTTC. Translation gives CASSPRGNYGYTF.

This clone was seen once. This sequence joins TRBV28 and TRBJ1-2; D is unresolved. Per germline, CDR1 MDHEN and CDR2 SYDVKM. CDR3 size: 15 residues. V was trimmed by 6 bases and J by 3 bases, leaving 17 bases between them. The CDR3 sequence is CASSNSLRVHYGYTF. In DNA form, the CDR3 reads TGTGCCAGCAGCAACTCGTTACGAGTGCACTATGGCTACACCTTC.

This sequence joins TRBV19 and TRBJ2-1, with no clear D. CDR1 LNHDA and CDR2 SQIVND come from the germline V gene (reference sequence). CDR3 size: 15 residues. Trimming took 0 bases from V and 8 from J, leaving 14 bases between them. The CDR3 DNA sequence: TGTGCCAGTAGTATAGACCCCCAAGTACGCGATGAGCAGTTCTTC. This sequence encodes CASSIDPQVRDEQFF.

In this sample, this clone turned up once. This chain joins TRBV5-6 and TRBJ1-4; TRBD1 is a possible D gene (6 bases). The germline V gene encodes CDR1 SGHDT and CDR2 YYEEEE. Trimming removed 0 bases from V and 7 bases from J, with 13 bases in between. There are 15 residues in the CDR3. The CDR3 nucleotides read TGTGCCAGCAGCTTGGCGGGGGGGCTTGGTGAAAAACTGTTTTTT. This translates into CASSLAGGLGEKLFF.

V and J are TRBV5-4 and TRBJ2-1; 8 bases fit TRBD2. CDR3 length: 17 residues. The germline gives CDR1 SGHNT, CDR2 YYREEE (reference sequence). Losses at the gene ends were 0 bases for V and 7 bases for J; bases not matched to a gene: 12. The CDR3 bases are TGTGCCAGCAGCTTGGCTAGAACGGGGGGGCCTGAAAATGAGCAGTTCTTC. This encodes CASSLARTGGPENEQFF.

The chain uses TRBV12-5 and TRBJ2-1; TRBD2 aligns across 11 bases. V trimming: 7 bases; J trimming: 5 bases; junction bases outside the gene matches: 4. The CDR3 consists of 14 residues. Germline V gene data show CDR1 as LGHNT and CDR2 as FRNRAP. The CDR3 loop reads CASVAGGPDNEQFF. CDR3 bases: TGTGCTAGTGTAGCGGGGGGGCCCGACAATGAGCAGTTCTTC.

This rearrangement joins TRBV6-5 to TRBJ2-7; maybe TRBD2 (7 bases). The CDR3 sequence is 15 residues long. V gave up 7 bases and J gave up 2 bases, with 18 bases separating them. Germline V gene sequence: CDR1 MNHEY, CDR2 SVGAGI. The CDR3 bases are TGTGCCAGCATGGGGGGGCGAGGGTTTACCTACGAGCAGTACTTC. Protein sequence: CASMGGRGFTYEQYF.

The chain joins TRBV2 to TRBJ2-3, with a tentative D call TRBD1 (5 bases). Per the germline V gene, CDR1 is SNHLY and CDR2 is FYNNEI. The CDR3 is 14 amino acids. Trimming shortened V by 6 bases and J by 6 bases, and 16 bases separated the two germline ends. The CDR3 bases are TGTGCCAGCAGGATTAAACCAGGGTTGGATACGCAGTATTTT. Protein sequence: CASRIKPGLDTQYF.

The J gene is TRBJ2-2, the V gene TRBV5-1; perhaps TRBD2 as D (5 bases). The germline CDR1 and CDR2 sequences are SGHRS and YFSETQ. CDR3 length: 14 amino acids. The V and J ends lost 3 bases and 6 bases respectively, with 12 bases between them. CDR3 region: CASSSRAAAGELFF. The CDR3 nucleotides read TGCGCCAGCAGCTCGAGGGCAGCGGCCGGGGAGCTGTTTTTT.

The chain is built from TRBV27 and TRBJ2-3; 7 bases line up with TRBD2. Germline CDR1 MNHEY, CDR2 SMNVEV (reference sequence). There are 15 residues in the CDR3. With V trimmed by 5 bases and J by 3 bases, 8 bases remained unmatched. CDR3 nucleotide sequence: TGTGCCAGCAGTCCTCGGGGGGAACGGACAGATACGCAGTATTTT. Its protein product is CASSPRGERTDTQYF.

This clone was detected a few times. The chain combines TRBV6-5 with TRBJ1-2, with D maybe TRBD1 (5 bases). V lost 5 bases and J 4 bases, leaving 14 bases between the germline ends. Germline CDR1 reads MNHEY; CDR2 reads SVGAGI. CDR3 length equals 14 residues. The chain's CDR3 is CASSENTGPYGYTF. The CDR3 coding sequence is TGTGCCAGCAGTGAAAATACAGGCCCCTATGGCTACACCTTC.

The chain joins TRBV7-2 to TRBJ1-2; the match to TRBD1 covers 7 bases. J gave up 9 bases and V 0 bases, and 7 bases lay outside the gene matches. Per germline, CDR1 SGHTA and CDR2 FQGNSA. The CDR3 spans 14 residues. For the CDR3, the DNA is TGTGCCAGCAGCTTAGCTTCTGGGACAGATAGCTACACCTTC. Its protein product is CASSLASGTDSYTF.

The chain carries TRBV28 and TRBJ2-1; 9 bases map to TRBD2. Looked up from germline, CDR1 is MDHEN and CDR2 is SYDVKM. The ends lost 0 bases at V and 7 bases at J; junction bases unmatched: 7. CDR3 length: 16 amino acids. The CDR3 protein is CASSLWRSGGLNEQFF. The CDR3 nucleotides are TGTGCCAGCAGTTTATGGCGTAGCGGGGGTTTGAATGAGCAGTTCTTC.

V is TRBV5-1 and J is TRBJ1-2, with a weak D call TRBD1 (5 bases). Between the trimmed V and J ends, which lost 0 bases and 4 bases, there was a span of 13 bases. Germline values: CDR1 SGHRS, CDR2 YFSETQ. The CDR3 extends over 15 amino acids. The CDR3 DNA follows: TGCGCCAGCAGCTTGGAGGCAGGGAACCGCTATGGCTACACCTTC. It specifies CASSLEAGNRYGYTF.

This sequence joins TRBV7-2 and TRBJ2-5; 11 positions agree with TRBD2. The ends lost 2 bases at V and 4 bases at J; junction bases unmatched: 9. The V gene's germline CDR1 is SGHTA and CDR2 FQGNSA. The CDR3 has 17 residues. CDR3 coding DNA: TGTGCCAGCAGCTTACCGGGACTAGCGGCTCCCTCAGAGACCCAGTACTTC. Translation: CASSLPGLAAPSETQYF. Full variable domain (remainder filled in from reference TRBV7-2 and TRBJ2-5): GAGVSQSPSNKVTEKGKDVELRCDPISGHTALYWYRQSLGQGLEFLIYFQGNSAPDKSGLPSDRFSAERTGGSVSTLTIQRTQQEDSAVYLCASSLPGLAAPSETQYFGPGTRLLVL.

CDR3 nucleotides: TGTGCCAGCAGCCTGGGGGCGGGGGCTTTGAACACCATATATTTT. Protein sequence: CASSLGAGALNTIYF. The chain joins TRBV6-6 to TRBJ1-3; possibly TRBD1 for D (6 bases). The germline gives CDR1 MNHNY, CDR2 SVGAGI (reference sequence). The CDR3 is 15 residues long. V was pared by 6 bases and J by 7 bases, with 19 bases between.

V is TRBV28 and J is TRBJ2-4; 8 positions agree with TRBD1. Trimming cost V 5 bases and J 3 bases; bases outside gene matches: 6. The length of the CDR3 is 15 residues. The V gene's germline CDR1 is MDHEN and CDR2 SYDVKM. The CDR3 DNA reads TGTGCCAGCAGTGTTATGACAGGGGTCAAAAACATTCAGTACTTC. It yields the protein CASSVMTGVKNIQYF. Filled out from reference TRBV28 and TRBJ2-4, the complete variable domain reads DVKVTQSSRYLVKRTGEKVFLECVQDMDHENMFWYRQDPGLGLRLIYFSYDVKMKEKGDIPEGYSVSREKKERFSLILESASTNQTSMYLCASSVMTGVKNIQYFGAGTRLSVL.

The CDR3 region has the DNA TGTGCCAGCAGCCTTCCGGGGGACCCGTACCAAGAGACCCAGTACTTC. Protein product: CASSLPGDPYQETQYF. The gene calls are TRBV13 and TRBJ2-5, with D tentatively TRBD2 (6 bases). This CDR3 has 16 amino acids. V was cut by 5 bases and J by 0 bases, with 16 bases left in between. The germline gives CDR1 PRHDT, CDR2 FYEKMQ (reference sequence).

J is TRBJ2-7 and V is TRBV9, with 13 bases matching TRBD2. Germline CDR1 is SGDLS and CDR2 is YYNGEE. Unmatched junction bases numbered 3, after V lost 4 bases and J lost 5 bases. The CDR3 contains 14 residues. CDR3 residues: CASSRTSGGNEQYF. The CDR3 DNA sequence: TGTGCCAGCAGCCGGACTAGCGGGGGTAACGAGCAGTACTTC.

V and J are TRBV29-1 and TRBJ2-3, with 7 bases fitting TRBD2. The V and J ends lost 5 bases and 1 base, in that order; junction bases with no gene match: 9. Per germline, CDR1 SQVTM and CDR2 ANQGSEA. The CDR3 has 15 amino acids. CDR3 bases: TGCAGCGTTAAGCGCGTGGGGGGGGGCACAGATACGCAGTATTTT. It yields the protein CSVKRVGGGTDTQYF.